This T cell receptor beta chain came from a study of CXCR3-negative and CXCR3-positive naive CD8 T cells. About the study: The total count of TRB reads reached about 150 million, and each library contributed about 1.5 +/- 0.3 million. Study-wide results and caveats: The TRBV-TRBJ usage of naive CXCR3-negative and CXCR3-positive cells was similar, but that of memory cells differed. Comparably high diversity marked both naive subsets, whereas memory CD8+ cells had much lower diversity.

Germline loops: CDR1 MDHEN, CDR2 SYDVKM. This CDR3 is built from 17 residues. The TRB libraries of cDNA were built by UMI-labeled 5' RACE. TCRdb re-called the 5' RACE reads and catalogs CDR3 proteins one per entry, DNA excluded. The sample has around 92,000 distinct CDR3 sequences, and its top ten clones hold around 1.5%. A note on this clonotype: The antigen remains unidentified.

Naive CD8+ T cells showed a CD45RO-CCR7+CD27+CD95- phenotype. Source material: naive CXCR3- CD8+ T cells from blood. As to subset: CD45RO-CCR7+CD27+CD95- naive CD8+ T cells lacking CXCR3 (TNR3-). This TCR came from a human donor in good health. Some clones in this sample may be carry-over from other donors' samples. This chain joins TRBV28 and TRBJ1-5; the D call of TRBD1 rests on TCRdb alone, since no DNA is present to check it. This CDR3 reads CASSSLRQGPINQPQHF.